This T cell receptor beta chain was identified in a study of human CD8 memory T cell subsets (dated by TCRdb to the early 2020s). General notes on the study: To assess how stem-like (TSTEM), progenitor exhausted-like (TPEX) and effector memory CD8+ T cell subsets are clonally related, the TCRbeta repertoires of these three subsets were compared. TCRbeta repertoires were obtained from about six donors, each contributing TSTEM, TPEX and effector memory subsets. Study-level results and caveats: Chao1 estimates suggested greater repertoire diversity in TSTEM than in TPEX subsets, potentially reflecting a broader range of specificities. Both stem-like subsets shared clonotypes with effector memory cells, but TSTEM and TPEX repertoires overlapped minimally, suggesting distinct antigen spectra. Similarly high normalized Shannon-Wiener diversity was shown by TSTEM and TPEX subsets, whereas comparatively lower diversity was seen in effector memory subsets. Sequencing was limited to TCRbeta chains, and the repertoire comparisons were based on a handful of donors analyzed with paired t-tests and Bonferroni correction.

Sequencer: NextSeq 550. A Human TCR Profiling Kit was used to prepare UMI-labeled 5' RACE TCRbeta libraries. Every TCRbeta library was prepared in parallel with an identical number of PCR cycles. Regarding the original processing steps: The number of functional CDR3beta clonotypes in each TCRbeta library ranged from about 2,800 to 18,000. MIGEC 1.2.9 was used for UMI extraction and consensus assembly, with at least three reads per UMI being required. MiXCR 3.0.3 was used to extract in-frame CDR3beta repertoires. Each sample was downsampled to 42,000 randomly selected UMIs before diversity metrics were calculated in VDJtools 1.2.1. Repertoire overlap metrics D, R and F2 were calculated in VDJtools for the top 3,000 clones of each sample pair. One entry per CDR3 protein sequence results from the TCRdb reprocessing of the reads, with DNA left out. TCRdb's processing, not the authors', yielded these V and J calls. This sample's records show roughly 7,000 distinct CDR3 sequences. Clones ranked in the top ten supply over 20% of the sample.

CCR7+ PD-1- TIGIT- cells were defined as stem-like memory CD8+ T cells (TSTEM). Density gradient separation was used to isolate peripheral blood mononuclear cells from healthy donor buffy coats. In the study, negative magnetic separation with EasySep or MojoSort CD8+ T cell isolation kits was used to enrich total CD8+ T cells. An RNeasy Mini Kit was used to extract total RNA from duplicate vials of around 150,000 sorted CD8+ T cells per subset. PBMCs were used either fresh or after cryopreservation in fetal bovine serum containing approximately 10% DMSO. CD8+ T cell subsets were sorted to purity by fluorescence-activated cell sorting on a FACSAria III. Based on the germline V gene, the CDR1 and CDR2 sequences are MDHEN and SYDVKM. Taken from cysteine to phenylalanine, the CDR3 has 15 residues. No DNA is given. For this clonotype: Which antigen it targets is not known.

The V gene is TRBV28 and the J gene is TRBJ2-5; TCRdb's assignment of TRBD2 cannot be checked, as there is no DNA. This clonotype was sampled from a human donor in good health. The sequenced sample was CD8+ stem-like memory T cells (TSCM and TCM) sorted from PBMCs. Explained via the paper, the cell subset or site label denotes: stem-like memory CD8 T cells (TSTEM), CCR7+ PD-1- TIGIT-. CDR3 protein: CASSLAGGGQETQYF.